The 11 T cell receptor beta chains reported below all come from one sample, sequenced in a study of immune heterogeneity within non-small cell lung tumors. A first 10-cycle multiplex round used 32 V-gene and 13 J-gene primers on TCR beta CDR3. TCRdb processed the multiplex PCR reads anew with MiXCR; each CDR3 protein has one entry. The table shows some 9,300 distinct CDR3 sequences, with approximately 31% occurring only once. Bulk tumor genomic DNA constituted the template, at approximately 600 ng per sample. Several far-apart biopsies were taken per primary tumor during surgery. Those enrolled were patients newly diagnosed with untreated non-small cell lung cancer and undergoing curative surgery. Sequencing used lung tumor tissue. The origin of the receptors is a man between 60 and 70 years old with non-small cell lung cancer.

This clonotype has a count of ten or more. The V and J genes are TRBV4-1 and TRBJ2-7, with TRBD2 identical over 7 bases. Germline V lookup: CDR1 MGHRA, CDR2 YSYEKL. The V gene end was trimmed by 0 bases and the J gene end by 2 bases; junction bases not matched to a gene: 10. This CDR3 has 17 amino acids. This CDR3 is CASSQEGVGEGTYEQYF. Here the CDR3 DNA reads TGCGCCAGCAGCCAAGAGGGGGTGGGGGAGGGAACCTACGAGCAGTACTTC.

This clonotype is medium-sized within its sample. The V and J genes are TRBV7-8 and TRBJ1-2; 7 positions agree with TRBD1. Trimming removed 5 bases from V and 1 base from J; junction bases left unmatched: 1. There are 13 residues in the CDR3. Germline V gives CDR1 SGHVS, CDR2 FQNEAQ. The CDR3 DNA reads TGTGCCAGCAGCCGGGACAGTAACTATGGCTACACCTTC. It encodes CASSRDSNYGYTF.

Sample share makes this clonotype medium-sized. The CDR3 DNA is TGTGCCAGCAGTTTCGGGGACACTCCACGAGGCGGCTACACCTTC. Amino acid sequence: CASSFGDTPRGGYTF. The chain combines TRBV6-1 with TRBJ1-2; TRBD1 might be the D (6 bases). The CDR3 is 15 residues long. Trimming took off 5 bases at V and 8 bases at J, with 21 bases between the two ends. CDR1 and CDR2 (germline): MNHNS, SASEGT.

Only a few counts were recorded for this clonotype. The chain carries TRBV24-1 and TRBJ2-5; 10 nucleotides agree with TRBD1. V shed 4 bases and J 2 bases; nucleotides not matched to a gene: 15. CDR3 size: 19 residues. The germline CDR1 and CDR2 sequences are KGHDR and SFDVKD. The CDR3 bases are TGTGCCACCAGTGACCTGCGGGACAGGGGCCGAGGCGAACAAGAGACCCAGTACTTC. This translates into CATSDLRDRGRGEQETQYF.

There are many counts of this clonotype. CDR3 protein: CASSSGPGTSTVGEQYF. The CDR3 coding sequence is TGTGCCAGCAGCTCGGGCCCGGGGACCTCCACGGTAGGCGAGCAGTACTTC. V is TRBV7-9 and J is TRBJ2-7, with D possibly called TRBD1 or TRBD2 (5 bases each). Germline values: CDR1 SEHNR, CDR2 FQNEAQ (reference sequence). Trimming took 4 bases from V and 6 from J, leaving 25 bases between them. There are 17 residues in the CDR3.

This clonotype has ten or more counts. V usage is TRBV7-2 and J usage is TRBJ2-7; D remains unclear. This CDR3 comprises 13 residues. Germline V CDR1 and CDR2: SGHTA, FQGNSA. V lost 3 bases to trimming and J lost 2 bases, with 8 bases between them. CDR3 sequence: CASSFSSAYEQYF. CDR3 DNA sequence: TGTGCCAGCAGCTTTAGTTCCGCCTACGAGCAGTACTTC.

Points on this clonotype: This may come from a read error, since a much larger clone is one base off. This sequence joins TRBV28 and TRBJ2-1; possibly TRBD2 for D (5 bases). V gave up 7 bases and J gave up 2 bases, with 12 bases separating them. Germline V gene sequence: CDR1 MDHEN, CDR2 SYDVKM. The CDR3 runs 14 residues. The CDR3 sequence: CASTSGSPYNEQFF. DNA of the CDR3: TGTGCCAGCACCAGCGGAAGCCCCTACAATGAGCAGTTCTTC.

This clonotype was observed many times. CDR3 DNA: TGTGCCACCAGTGAAGGACTAGCGGGAGCTAATGAGCAGTTCTTC. Translating gives CATSEGLAGANEQFF. The rearrangement links TRBV24-1 to TRBJ2-1, with 13 bases that match TRBD2. Germline-derived CDR1 and CDR2 are KGHDR and SFDVKD. Losses at the gene ends were 4 bases for V and 7 bases for J; bases not matched to a gene: 3. The CDR3 sequence is 15 residues long.

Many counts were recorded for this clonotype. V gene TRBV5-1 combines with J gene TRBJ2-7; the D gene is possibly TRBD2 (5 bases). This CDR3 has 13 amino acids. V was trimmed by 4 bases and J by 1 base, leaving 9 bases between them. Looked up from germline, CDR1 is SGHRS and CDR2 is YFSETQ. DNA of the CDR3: TGCGCCAGCAGCCAAGGACTGTCCTACGAGCAGTACTTC. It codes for CASSQGLSYEQYF. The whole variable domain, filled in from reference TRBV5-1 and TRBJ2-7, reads KAGVTQTPRYLIKTRGQQVTLSCSPISGHRSVSWYQQTPGQGLQFLFEYFSETQRNKGNFPGRFSGRQFSNSRSEMNVSTLELGDSALYLCASSQGLSYEQYFGPGTRLTVT.

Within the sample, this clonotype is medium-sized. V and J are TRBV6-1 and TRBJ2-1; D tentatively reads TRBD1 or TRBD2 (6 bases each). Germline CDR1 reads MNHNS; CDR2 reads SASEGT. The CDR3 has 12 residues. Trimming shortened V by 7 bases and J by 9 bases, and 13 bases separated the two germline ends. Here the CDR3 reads CASTRGGGEQFF. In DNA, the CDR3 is TGTGCCAGCACAAGAGGGGGAGGTGAGCAGTTCTTC.

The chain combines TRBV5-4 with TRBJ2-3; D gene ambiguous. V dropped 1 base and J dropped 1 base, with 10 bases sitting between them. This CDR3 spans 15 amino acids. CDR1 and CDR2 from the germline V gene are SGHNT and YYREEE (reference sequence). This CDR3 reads CASSLKGPRTDTQYF. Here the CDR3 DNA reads TGTGCCAGCAGCTTGAAAGGTCCGCGCACAGATACGCAGTATTTT.